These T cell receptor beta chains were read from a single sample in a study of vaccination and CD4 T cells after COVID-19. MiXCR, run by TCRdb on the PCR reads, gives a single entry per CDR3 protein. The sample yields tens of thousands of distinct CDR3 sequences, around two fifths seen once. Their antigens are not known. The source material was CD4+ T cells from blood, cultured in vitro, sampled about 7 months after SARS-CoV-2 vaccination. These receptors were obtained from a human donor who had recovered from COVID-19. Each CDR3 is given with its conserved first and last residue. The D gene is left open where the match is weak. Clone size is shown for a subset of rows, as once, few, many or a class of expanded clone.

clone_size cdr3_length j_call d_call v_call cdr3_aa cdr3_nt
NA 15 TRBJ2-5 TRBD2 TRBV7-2 CASSSDLAGAETQYF TGTGCCAGCAGCTCGGACTTAGCGGGAGCGGAGACCCAGTACTTC
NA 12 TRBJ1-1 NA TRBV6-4 CASTKKGSEAFF TGTGCCAGCACTAAAAAGGGGTCTGAAGCTTTCTTT
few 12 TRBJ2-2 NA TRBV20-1 CSARSGTGELFF TGCAGTGCTAGGAGCGGCACCGGGGAGCTGTTTTTT
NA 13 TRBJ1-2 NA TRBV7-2 CASSPRQIYGYTF TGTGCCAGCAGCCCGCGACAGATCTATGGCTACACCTTC
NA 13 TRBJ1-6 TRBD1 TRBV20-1 CSATRDSKAPLHF TGCAGTGCTACCCGGGACAGTAAGGCACCCCTCCACTTT
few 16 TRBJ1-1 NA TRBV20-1 CSARDPRLTMNTEAFF TGCAGTGCTAGAGATCCCCGACTGACAATGAACACTGAAGCTTTCTTT
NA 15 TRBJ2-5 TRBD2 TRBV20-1 CSARAPAGGKETQYF TGCAGTGCTAGAGCCCCCGCGGGGGGAAAAGAGACCCAGTACTTC
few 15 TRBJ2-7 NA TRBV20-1 CSARLIRGTLYEQYF TGCAGTGCTAGACTTATTAGGGGAACCCTCTACGAGCAGTACTTC
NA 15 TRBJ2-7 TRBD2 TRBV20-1 CSATLGGEYSYEQYF TGCAGTGCCACACTTGGGGGGGAGTACTCCTACGAGCAGTACTTC
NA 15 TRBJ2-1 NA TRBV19 CASTLRAGVWNEQFF TGTGCCAGTACTCTAAGGGCAGGGGTGTGGAATGAGCAGTTCTTC
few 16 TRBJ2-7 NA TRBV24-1 CATSPRGGYRAYEQYF TGTGCCACCAGTCCCCGGGGTGGTTACAGAGCCTACGAGCAGTACTTC
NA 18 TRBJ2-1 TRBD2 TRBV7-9 CASSFSQTSGSTYNEQFF TGTGCCAGCAGCTTCTCTCAGACTAGCGGGAGTACCTACAATGAGCAGTTCTTC
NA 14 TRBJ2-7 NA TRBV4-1 CASSQRGGAYEQYF TGCGCCAGCAGCCAACGAGGGGGGGCCTACGAGCAGTACTTC
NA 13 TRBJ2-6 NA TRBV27 CASAFSGANVLTF TGTGCCAGCGCCTTCAGCGGGGCCAACGTCCTGACTTTC
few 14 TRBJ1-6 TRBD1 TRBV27 CASRWTGVVSPLHF TGTGCCAGCAGGTGGACAGGGGTCGTTTCACCCCTCCACTTT
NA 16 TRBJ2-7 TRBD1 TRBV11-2 CASSIEGGTGSTEQYF TGTGCCAGCAGCATAGAGGGGGGGACAGGGAGTACGGAGCAGTACTTC
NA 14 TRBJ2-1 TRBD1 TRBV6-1 CASSTGQEYNEQFF TGTGCCAGCAGTACGGGACAGGAGTACAATGAGCAGTTCTTC
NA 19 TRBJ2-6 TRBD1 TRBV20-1 CSARTRDRERFSGANVLTF TGCAGTGCTAGAACGAGAGACAGGGAGAGGTTCTCTGGGGCCAACGTCCTGACTTTC
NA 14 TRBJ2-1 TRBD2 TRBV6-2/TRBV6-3 CASNPPSGNREQFF TGTGCCAGCAATCCTCCTAGCGGGAATCGGGAGCAGTTCTTC
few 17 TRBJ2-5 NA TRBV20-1 CSASNPLGTRFRETQYF TGCAGTGCTAGTAACCCCCTGGGGACCCGGTTCAGAGAGACCCAGTACTTC
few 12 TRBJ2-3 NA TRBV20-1 CSWGRGTDTQYF TGCTCATGGGGACGGGGGACGGATACGCAGTATTTT
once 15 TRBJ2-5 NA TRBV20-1 CSARNLGRLEETQYF TGCAGTGCTAGAAATCTGGGGAGATTGGAAGAGACCCAGTACTTC
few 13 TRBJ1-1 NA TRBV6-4 CARLHPMNTEAFF TGTGCCAGACTGCATCCAATGAACACTGAAGCTTTCTTT
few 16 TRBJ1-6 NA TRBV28 CASSHPGPPDNSPLHF TGTGCCAGCAGCCATCCTGGACCCCCAGATAATTCACCCCTCCACTTT
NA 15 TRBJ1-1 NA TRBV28 CASSYFGGGHGEAFF TGTGCCAGCAGTTATTTTGGCGGGGGCCACGGTGAAGCTTTCTTT
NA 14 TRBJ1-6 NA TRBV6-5 CASSFAGMDSPLHF TGTGCCAGCAGTTTCGCAGGGATGGATTCACCCCTCCACTTT
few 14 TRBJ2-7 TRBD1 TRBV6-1 CASRPTGGSYEQYF TGTGCCAGCCGACCGACAGGGGGCTCCTACGAGCAGTACTTC
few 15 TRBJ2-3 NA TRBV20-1 CSAKLFQGLSGTQYF TGCAGTGCTAAGTTGTTCCAGGGTTTAAGCGGTACGCAGTATTTT
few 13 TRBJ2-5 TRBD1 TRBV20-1 CSAKAGGMQTQYF TGCAGTGCTAAGGCAGGGGGCATGCAGACCCAGTACTTC
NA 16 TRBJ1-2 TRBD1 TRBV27 CASSARGGQGALGYTF TGTGCCAGCAGTGCAAGAGGTGGACAGGGGGCGCTTGGCTACACCTTC
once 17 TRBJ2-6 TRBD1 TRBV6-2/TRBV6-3 CASSRGQGNSRANVLTF TGTGCCAGCAGCCGGGGACAGGGAAATTCTAGGGCCAACGTCCTGACTTTC
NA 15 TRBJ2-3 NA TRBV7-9 CASSLRDTDTDTQYF TGTGCCAGCAGCTTGAGGGACACAGACACAGATACGCAGTATTTT
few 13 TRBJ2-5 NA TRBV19 CASSRQGFETQYF TGTGCCAGTAGTAGGCAGGGTTTTGAGACCCAGTACTTC
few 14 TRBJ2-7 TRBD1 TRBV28 CASNYRGRGREQYF TGTGCCAGCAATTACAGGGGGCGCGGTCGCGAGCAGTACTTC
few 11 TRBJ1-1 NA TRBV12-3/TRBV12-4 CASSYRYEPFF TGTGCCAGCAGCTACAGGTACGAGCCTTTCTTT
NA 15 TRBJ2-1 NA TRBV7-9 CASSLVGPNRDEQFF TGTGCCAGCAGCTTAGTGGGACCGAACAGGGATGAGCAGTTCTTC
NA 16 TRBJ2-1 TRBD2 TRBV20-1 CSARMSGSDVQGEQFF TGCAGTGCTAGAATGAGCGGGAGTGATGTTCAGGGTGAGCAGTTCTTC
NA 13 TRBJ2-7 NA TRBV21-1 CASSRATSYEQYF TGTGCCAGCAGCAGGGCCACCAGTTACGAGCAGTACTTC
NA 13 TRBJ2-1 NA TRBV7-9 CASSSNQGNEQFF TGTGCCAGCAGCTCGAACCAGGGGAATGAGCAGTTCTTC
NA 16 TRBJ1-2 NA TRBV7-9 CASRRGPFLGGDGYTF TGTGCCAGCAGACGAGGCCCCTTCTTGGGAGGGGATGGCTACACCTTC
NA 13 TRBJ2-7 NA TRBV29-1 CSAKMASSYEQYF TGCAGCGCTAAGATGGCGAGTTCCTACGAGCAGTACTTC
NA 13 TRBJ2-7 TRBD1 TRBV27 CATRDRGRYEQYF TGTGCCACCAGGGACAGGGGGAGATACGAGCAGTACTTC
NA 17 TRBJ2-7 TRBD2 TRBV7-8 CASSRSSWTSGTYEQYF TGTGCCAGCAGCCGATCATCCTGGACTAGCGGTACCTACGAGCAGTACTTC
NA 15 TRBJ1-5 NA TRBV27 CASSSAGDGNQPQHF TGTGCCAGCAGTTCGGCAGGGGATGGCAATCAGCCCCAGCATTTT
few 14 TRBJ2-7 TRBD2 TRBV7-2 CAIKREGGSYEQYF TGTGCCATCAAGCGGGAGGGTGGGAGCTACGAGCAGTACTTC